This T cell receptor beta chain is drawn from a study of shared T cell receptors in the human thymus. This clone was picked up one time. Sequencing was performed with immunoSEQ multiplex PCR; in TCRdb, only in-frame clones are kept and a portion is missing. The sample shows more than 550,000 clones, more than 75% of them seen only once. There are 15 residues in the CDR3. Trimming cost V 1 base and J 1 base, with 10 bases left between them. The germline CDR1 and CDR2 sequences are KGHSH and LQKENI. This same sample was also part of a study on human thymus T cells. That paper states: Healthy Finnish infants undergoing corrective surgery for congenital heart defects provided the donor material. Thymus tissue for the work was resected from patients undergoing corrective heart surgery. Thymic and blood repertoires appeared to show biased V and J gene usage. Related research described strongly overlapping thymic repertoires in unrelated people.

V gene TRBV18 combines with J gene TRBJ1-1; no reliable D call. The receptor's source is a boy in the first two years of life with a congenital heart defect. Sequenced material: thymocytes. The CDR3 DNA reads TGTGCCAGCTCACCACGAAACACCCCGAACACTGAAGCTTTCTTT. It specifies CASSPRNTPNTEAFF.